This note documents a single T cell receptor (beta chain) sequence. The method was immunoSEQ multiplex PCR; TCRdb's version includes in-frame clones alone and lacks a portion of them. The profile shows 7,000 or so clones, more than 70% of them singletons. This entry belongs to a study of PD-1 blockade in classical Hodgkin lymphoma. Time point noted: cycle 4 day 1 (C4D1), after more than 5 weeks of nivolumab. In every patient, relapse followed autologous stem cell transplantation, while exposure to brentuximab vedotin differed. This clonotype was obtained from a human donor with classical Hodgkin lymphoma. The starting material was peripheral blood mononuclear cells (PBMCs), obtained before the fourth cycle of nivolumab.

The CDR3 sequence is CASSYYPGLAGGWGNEQFF. Written as DNA, the CDR3 is TGTGCCAGCAGCTACTACCCGGGACTAGCGGGAGGGTGGGGCAATGAGCAGTTCTTC. This rearrangement joins TRBV7-2 to TRBJ2-1; 16 bases fit TRBD2. With 4 bases clipped from V and 6 bases from J, the junction kept 12 bases outside the gene matches. The CDR3 loop spans 19 amino acids. From germline, CDR1 is SGHTA and CDR2 FQGNSA.